This is a list of T cell receptor beta chains from one sample in a study of T-cell memory formation after mild COVID-19. Using its own MiXCR run on the 5' RACE reads, TCRdb lists one record per CDR3 protein. The data contain some 280,000 distinct CDR3 sequences, 15% to 20% of them singletons. Sequenced sample: PBMCs or a T cell subset sorted from them (not recorded which). The receptors were sampled from a man younger than 35 who had mild COVID-19 (a few samples of this study predate the infection). Cell type and time point are not known. Both conserved end residues are part of each CDR3. Each record gives: D gene, clone size, V gene, J gene, CDR3 protein, CDR3 DNA. D genes are given only for firm matches. The size field is filled for only some rows; it gives once, few, many or a size class.

d_gene: .
abundance: .
v_gene: TRBV7-2
j_gene: TRBJ1-1
CDR3aa: CASSLAGRGQNTEAFF
CDR3nt: TGTGCCAGCAGCTTAGCGGGGAGGGGCCAAAACACTGAAGCTTTCTTT

d_gene: TRBD1
abundance: .
v_gene: TRBV7-2
j_gene: TRBJ2-1
CDR3aa: CASSSWTGQNEQFF
CDR3nt: TGTGCCAGCAGCTCATGGACAGGGCAGAATGAGCAGTTCTTC

d_gene: TRBD1
abundance: .
v_gene: TRBV5-1
j_gene: TRBJ2-3
CDR3aa: CASSMTGGRGDTQYF
CDR3nt: TGCGCCAGCAGCATGACAGGGGGCCGTGGAGATACGCAGTATTTT

d_gene: TRBD1
abundance: few
v_gene: TRBV4-1
j_gene: TRBJ1-2
CDR3aa: CASSQFVTGTGIHINYGYTF
CDR3nt: TGCGCCAGCAGCCAGTTCGTCACCGGGACAGGAATTCATATCAACTATGGCTACACCTTC

d_gene: .
abundance: .
v_gene: TRBV6-1
j_gene: TRBJ2-5
CDR3aa: CASSGRGGGETQYF
CDR3nt: TGTGCCAGCAGTGGGAGGGGGGGAGGAGAGACCCAGTACTTC

d_gene: TRBD1
abundance: few
v_gene: TRBV12-5
j_gene: TRBJ2-1
CDR3aa: CASGFWTGHEQFF
CDR3nt: TGTGCTAGTGGTTTCTGGACAGGTCATGAGCAGTTCTTC

d_gene: .
abundance: few
v_gene: TRBV6-1
j_gene: TRBJ1-1
CDR3aa: CASIPGYEAFF
CDR3nt: TGTGCCAGCATCCCGGGTTATGAAGCTTTCTTT

d_gene: .
abundance: .
v_gene: TRBV6-2/TRBV6-3
j_gene: TRBJ2-7
CDR3aa: CASSYSSRHEQYF
CDR3nt: TGTGCCAGCAGTTACTCGTCTAGACACGAGCAGTACTTC

d_gene: TRBD1
abundance: .
v_gene: TRBV7-9
j_gene: TRBJ1-1
CDR3aa: CASSVGTVNTEAFF
CDR3nt: TGTGCCAGCAGCGTCGGGACAGTAAACACTGAAGCTTTCTTT

d_gene: TRBD1
abundance: .
v_gene: TRBV10-3
j_gene: TRBJ1-4
CDR3aa: CAISRQGAEKLFF
CDR3nt: TGTGCCATCAGTAGACAGGGCGCGGAAAAACTGTTTTTT

d_gene: .
abundance: .
v_gene: TRBV6-2/TRBV6-3
j_gene: TRBJ2-4
CDR3aa: CASSSPSRVGKNIQYF
CDR3nt: TGTGCCAGCAGTTCCCCTAGCAGGGTCGGCAAAAACATTCAGTACTTC

d_gene: .
abundance: .
v_gene: TRBV4-1
j_gene: TRBJ2-3
CDR3aa: CASSQVDLGRGWADTQYF
CDR3nt: TGCGCCAGCAGCCAAGTGGACCTCGGGCGGGGCTGGGCAGATACGCAGTATTTT

d_gene: TRBD2
abundance: .
v_gene: TRBV7-2
j_gene: TRBJ2-3
CDR3aa: CASSRYNSGGSSTDTQYF
CDR3nt: TGTGCCAGCAGCCGCTACAATAGCGGGGGCTCTAGCACAGATACGCAGTATTTT

d_gene: TRBD2
abundance: few
v_gene: TRBV7-2
j_gene: TRBJ2-1
CDR3aa: CASSLPGLVNEQFF
CDR3nt: TGTGCCAGCAGCTTACCGGGACTAGTCAATGAGCAGTTCTTC

d_gene: .
abundance: many
v_gene: TRBV18
j_gene: TRBJ2-7
CDR3aa: CASSPLNEQYF
CDR3nt: TGTGCCAGCTCACCCTTGAACGAGCAGTACTTC